These 19 T cell receptor beta chains came from one sample sequenced in a study of blood T cells in healthy people across ages. Primers used in a second PCR of roughly 6 to 11 cycles were a sample-barcoded 5' primer and a J-beta primer mix. From the 5' RACE reads, TCRdb called clonotypes with MiXCR, one entry per CDR3 protein. This table has some 1.6 million distinct CDR3 sequences, about 31% appearing once. The sample taken for sequencing was blood. The source is a woman under 40 in good health.

This clonotype came up a few times. This chain links TRBV7-2 with TRBJ2-1; 7 bases line up with TRBD2. After removal of 5 bases from V and 10 bases from J, the junction contained 17 bases not matched to a gene. The CDR3 covers 16 residues. Germline V lookup: CDR1 SGHTA, CDR2 FQGNSA. This CDR3 is CASSPALGRAGEEQFF. The CDR3, as DNA: TGTGCCAGCAGCCCTGCCCTAGGGAGGGCGGGGGAGGAGCAGTTCTTC.

This clonotype came up a few times. The genes are TRBV6-4 and TRBJ2-1; the D is unclear. The CDR3 covers 13 residues. Looked up from germline, CDR1 is MRHNA and CDR2 is SNTAGT. The V end lost 0 bases, the J end lost 6 bases, and 6 bases lay between the germline ends. The DNA for the CDR3 is TGTGCCAGCAGTGACTCGATTTCCAATGAGCAGTTCTTC. Amino acids: CASSDSISNEQFF.

In this sample, this clonotype turned up many times. The chain combines TRBV7-2 with TRBJ2-7; 9 bases are a match to TRBD1. Germline values: CDR1 SGHTA, CDR2 FQGNSA. V trimming: 4 bases; J trimming: 2 bases; junction bases outside the gene matches: 3. The CDR3 has 14 amino acids. This chain's CDR3 is CASSSRTGAYEQYF. The CDR3 DNA reads TGTGCCAGCAGCTCAAGGACAGGGGCCTACGAGCAGTACTTC.

This clonotype showed up just a few times. J is TRBJ2-1 and V is TRBV13; D unresolved. Trimming took off 0 bases at V and 5 bases at J, with 17 bases between the two ends. Germline V gene data show CDR1 as PRHDT and CDR2 as FYEKMQ (reference sequence). This CDR3 contains 17 residues. The CDR3 DNA reads as TGTGCCAGCAGCTTAGGCCTGAAGGTGGGCTTTAACAATGAGCAGTTCTTC. Translation gives CASSLGLKVGFNNEQFF.

The rearrangement joins TRBV27 to TRBJ1-6; D might be TRBD1 (6 bases). The CDR3 is 14 residues long. In germline, CDR1 is MNHEY, CDR2 SMNVEV (reference sequence). Trimming left V 3 bases short and J 14 bases short, with 17 bases between. The CDR3 loop is CASSFGRGPASLHF. The CDR3 region has the DNA TGTGCCAGCAGTTTCGGCAGGGGCCCCGCGTCCCTCCACTTT.

This clonotype was seen a few times. The rearrangement joins TRBV27 to TRBJ2-7; D gene ambiguous. Germline V gives CDR1 MNHEY, CDR2 SMNVEV (reference sequence). Trimming stripped 4 bases from V and 5 bases from J, with 15 bases between. This CDR3 has 14 residues. CDR3 coding DNA: TGTGCCAGCAGTTCACTGGCGGCTGGCAACGAGCAGTACTTC. This encodes CASSSLAAGNEQYF.

In its sample, this clonotype was seen a few times. The CDR3 protein is CSASSPGSVYGYTF. CDR3 nucleotides: TGCAGTGCTAGCTCGCCCGGGTCCGTCTATGGCTACACCTTC. J is TRBJ1-2 and V is TRBV20-1; D unclear. The CDR3 length is 14 residues. Per the germline V gene, CDR1 is DFQATT and CDR2 is SNEGSKA (reference sequence). Deletions cut 3 bases from V and 4 bases from J, with 15 bases between.

This clonotype occurred a few times. This sequence joins TRBV21-1 and TRBJ2-7; the table's D gene call, TRBD2, was not cross checked with the DNA. TRBV21-1 is recorded as a pseudogene. CDR3 length: 16 amino acids. The CDR3 coding sequence is TGTGCCAGCAGCAAACCGACTAGCGGGAGCGGCTACGAGCAGTACTTC. It specifies CASSKPTSGSGYEQYF.

This clonotype was picked up a small number of times. V usage is TRBV2 and J usage is TRBJ1-6; D gene ambiguous. CDR3 length: 12 residues. The V gene lost 6 bases and the J gene lost 10 bases, with 10 bases spanning the gap. Germline V gene data show CDR1 as SNHLY and CDR2 as FYNNEI. The CDR3: CASREEVSPLHF. CDR3 nucleotides: TGTGCCAGCAGGGAGGAGGTGTCACCCCTCCACTTT. The full variable domain, rest sourced from reference TRBV2 and TRBJ1-6, is EPEVTQTPSHQVTQMGQEVILRCVPISNHLYFYWYRQILGQKVEFLVSFYNNEISEKSEIFDDQFSVERPDGSNFTLKIRSTKLEDSAMYFCASREEVSPLHFGNGTRLTVT.

This clonotype was recorded a few times. The J gene is TRBJ1-2, the V gene TRBV27; possible D gene TRBD1, 5 bases. V lost 5 bases, J lost 4 bases, and 20 bases lay in between. In germline, CDR1 is MNHEY, CDR2 SMNVEV (reference sequence). This CDR3 has 16 amino acids. The CDR3 nucleotides are TGTGCCAGCAGTCCCCCGCCGTATAGGGGAGCCTATGGCTACACCTTC. Protein sequence: CASSPPPYRGAYGYTF.

The CDR3 bases are TGTGCCAGCAGTGAATCTCCAGCGGGAGCGAACACAGATACGCAGTATTTT. It yields the protein CASSESPAGANTDTQYF. The chain has TRBV6-4 and TRBJ2-3, with 8 bases that match TRBD2. The junction had 10 bases not matched to a gene; V was cut back by 3 bases and J by 2 bases. The germline gives CDR1 MRHNA, CDR2 SNTAGT. The CDR3 has 17 residues.

A few counts support this clonotype. V gene TRBV9 combines with J gene TRBJ2-7, with a possible D match to TRBD1 (5 bases). This CDR3 is 14 amino acids long. The germline V and J ends were trimmed by 5 bases and 2 bases, with 14 bases remaining between them. Germline-derived CDR1 and CDR2 are SGDLS and YYNGEE. CDR3 in amino acids: CASSPDSNPYEQYF. In DNA form, the CDR3 reads TGTGCCAGCAGTCCAGACAGTAACCCCTACGAGCAGTACTTC.

This clonotype occurred once. The rearrangement joins TRBV27 to TRBJ2-7; unclear D gene. The CDR3 sequence is 13 residues long. Trimming pared 0 bases from V and 11 bases from J, leaving 14 bases between. Germline lookup yields CDR1 MNHEY and CDR2 SMNVEV (reference sequence). The chain's CDR3 is CASSLSIDVVKYF. DNA for the CDR3: TGTGCCAGCAGTTTATCGATCGACGTTGTGAAGTACTTC.

This clonotype showed up just a few times. The rearrangement uses TRBV14 and TRBJ2-7; perhaps D is TRBD1 or TRBD2 (5 bases each). CDR1 is SGHDN, CDR2 FVKESK, per germline. Trimming took 8 bases from V and 7 from J, leaving 24 bases between them. This CDR3 comprises 15 residues. The CDR3 loop is CASSPVTGGLKEQYF. CDR3 DNA sequence: TGTGCCAGCTCGCCAGTCACAGGCGGACTCAAGGAGCAGTACTTC.

This clonotype was seen a handful of times. J is TRBJ2-5 and V is TRBV6-2 or TRBV6-3, with TRBD1 matching over 9 bases. The CDR3 totals 14 residues. The germline V gene encodes CDR1 MNHEY and CDR2 SVGEGT. V lost 5 bases, J lost 5 bases, and 6 bases stayed unmatched. CDR3 DNA: TGTGCCAGCAGTAAGTGGACAGGGGAGGAGACCCAGTACTTC. As protein: CASSKWTGEETQYF.

This clonotype was seen ten or more times. This chain uses TRBV12-3 or TRBV12-4 with TRBJ2-1; 10 positions match TRBD2. The CDR3 extends over 14 amino acids. V shed 9 bases and J 7 bases; nucleotides not matched to a gene: 9. CDR3 sequence reads: CASGLAVQWNEQFF. The CDR3, as DNA: TGTGCCAGTGGACTAGCGGTCCAATGGAATGAGCAGTTCTTC.

Details on this clonotype: The germline gene is not matched at one end of the junction; a read error may be the cause. V usage is TRBV12-3 or TRBV12-4 and J usage is TRBJ2-5; TRBD1 might be the D (5 bases). The CDR3 is made up of 15 amino acids. The CDR3 is CAGSSKGFREETQYF. The DNA of the CDR3 is TGTGCCGGCAGTTCAAAGGGGTTTAGGGAAGAGACCCAGTACTTC.

The table lists this clonotype with a few counts. DNA for the CDR3: TGTGCCAGCAGTTTAGAATTAGGGACAGGGACCTACGAGCAGTACTTC. Translation: CASSLELGTGTYEQYF. This chain joins TRBV28 and TRBJ2-7; 9 nucleotides align to TRBD1. The germline V gene encodes CDR1 MDHEN and CDR2 SYDVKM. The V and J ends lost 2 bases and 2 bases, in that order; junction bases with no gene match: 7. This CDR3 has 16 residues.

The V gene is TRBV5-1, the J gene TRBJ2-7; D not certain. V lost 4 bases to trimming and J lost 0 bases, with 14 bases between them. The CDR3 has 15 residues. In germline, CDR1 is SGHRS, CDR2 YFSETQ. The CDR3 DNA reads TGCGCCAGCAGCCACCAGATGGACGGCTCCTACGAGCAGTACTTC. Amino acids: CASSHQMDGSYEQYF.